A single sample is the source of the 21 T cell receptor beta chains below, sequenced in a study of T cell repertoires in ileal Crohn's disease. TCRdb's copy holds only in-frame clones and misses some; the assay was immunoSEQ multiplex PCR. The table shows 4,000 to 6,000 clones, with approximately 80% occurring only once. The material sequenced was ileal tissue. These receptors all come from an adult with Crohn's disease.

The gene calls are TRBV7-2 and TRBJ2-5; unclear D gene. V was pared by 1 base and J by 3 bases, with 9 bases between. This CDR3 is 14 amino acids long. The germline gives CDR1 SGHTA, CDR2 FQGNSA. CDR3 region: CASSLGLAEETQYF. The CDR3 DNA reads TGTGCCAGCAGCTTAGGTCTGGCGGAAGAGACCCAGTACTTC.

This clone was counted only a few times. The J gene is TRBJ1-6, the V gene TRBV18; the D is unclear. Germline V CDR1 and CDR2: KGHSH, LQKENI. This CDR3 is 13 amino acids long. Trimming shortened V by 3 bases and J by 7 bases, and 7 bases separated the two germline ends. The CDR3 is CASSPSRNSPLHF. In DNA, the CDR3 is TGTGCCAGCTCACCCTCCAGAAATTCACCCCTCCACTTT.

The DNA for the CDR3 is TGTGCCAGCAGCGAAGTACAGGGGGGAGGTGGCTACACCTTC. This encodes CASSEVQGGGGYTF. The genes are TRBV9 and TRBJ1-2; TRBD1 agrees at 8 bases. V lost 3 bases, J lost 7 bases, and 8 bases stayed unmatched. The CDR3 is made up of 14 amino acids. CDR1 SGDLS and CDR2 YYNGEE come from the germline V gene.

This rearrangement joins TRBV9 to TRBJ1-3, with D tentatively TRBD1 (5 bases). Germline loops: CDR1 SGDLS, CDR2 YYNGEE. V lost 0 bases, J lost 0 bases, and 13 bases lay in between. This CDR3 spans 17 amino acids. This chain's CDR3 is CASSVEGQPSSGNTIYF. The CDR3 DNA reads TGTGCCAGCAGCGTAGAAGGACAACCGAGCTCTGGAAACACCATATATTTT.

The chain joins TRBV14 to TRBJ2-3; D gene unclear. CDR1 and CDR2 (germline): SGHDN, FVKESK. CDR3 length: 15 residues. V was trimmed by 0 bases and J by 0 bases, leaving 7 bases between them. DNA for the CDR3: TGTGCCAGCAGCCAAGACGGTTTTAGCACAGATACGCAGTATTTT. Its protein product is CASSQDGFSTDTQYF.

This sequence joins TRBV4-2 and TRBJ2-5, with 7 bases aligning to TRBD2. With 2 bases clipped from V and 1 base from J, the junction kept 13 bases outside the gene matches. Germline-derived CDR1 and CDR2 are LGHNA and YNFKEQ. The CDR3 length is 18 residues. CDR3 in DNA: TGTGCCAGCAGCCAAACTCTGGTCGGAGCTAGCGGCCAAGAGACCCAGTACTTC. As protein: CASSQTLVGASGQETQYF.

This chain joins TRBV7-9 and TRBJ1-1; D unclear. V lost 0 bases to trimming and J lost 7 bases, with 12 bases between them. Germline CDR1 reads SEHNR; CDR2 reads FQNEAQ (reference sequence). CDR3 length: 14 amino acids. In nucleotides, the CDR3 is TGTGCCAGCAGCTTAGCGGCCGTTAAGATTGAAGCTTTCTTT. It codes for CASSLAAVKIEAFF.

This clone was counted a single time. The chain uses TRBV5-1 and TRBJ2-7, with a weak D call TRBD2 (6 bases). Germline V CDR1 and CDR2: SGHRS, YFSETQ. Trimming cost V 2 bases and J 8 bases, with 17 bases left between them. The CDR3 totals 14 residues. The CDR3 loop is CASSFKGAGRQQYF. CDR3 nucleotide sequence: TGCGCCAGCAGCTTTAAAGGGGCAGGGAGGCAGCAGTACTTC.

V gene TRBV5-1 combines with J gene TRBJ1-3; D unclear. The CDR3 sequence is 14 residues long. CDR1 is SGHRS and CDR2 is YFSETQ in the germline V gene. With 0 bases removed from V and 4 bases from J, the gap between germline ends came to 8 bases. In nucleotides, the CDR3 is TGCGCCAGCAGCTTGGGCAGAAGAGGAAACACCATATATTTT. This gives the protein CASSLGRRGNTIYF.

Only one count was recorded for this clone. V and J are TRBV5-1 and TRBJ1-4; D remains unclear. The CDR3 loop spans 16 amino acids. Trimming removed 4 bases at V and 3 bases at J, with 16 bases between. Germline lookup yields CDR1 SGHRS and CDR2 YFSETQ. The CDR3 loop reads CASSREVMGANEKLFF. CDR3 nucleotides: TGCGCCAGCAGCCGTGAGGTGATGGGAGCTAATGAAAAACTGTTTTTT.

This clone has a single count. V usage is TRBV11-2 and J usage is TRBJ2-7, with 8 bases that match TRBD2. With 5 bases clipped from V and 0 bases from J, the junction kept 6 bases outside the gene matches. Per the germline V gene, CDR1 is SGHAT and CDR2 is FQNNGV. This CDR3 spans 15 amino acids. The CDR3 is CASSPGAGGSYEQYF. CDR3 nucleotides: TGTGCCAGCAGCCCTGGGGCGGGGGGCTCCTACGAGCAGTACTTC.

This rearrangement joins TRBV5-1 to TRBJ2-5, with TRBD2 as a possible D gene (5 bases). Trimming took off 3 bases at V and 5 bases at J, with 17 bases between the two ends. Germline assignment: CDR1 SGHRS and CDR2 YFSETQ. CDR3 length: 15 residues. This CDR3 is CASSSGLLLWETQYF. DNA for the CDR3: TGCGCCAGCAGCTCCGGACTCCTCCTGTGGGAGACCCAGTACTTC.

This chain links TRBV7-8 with TRBJ2-7; no firm D call. V was clipped by 5 bases and J by 2 bases, with 10 bases between them. The CDR3 consists of 13 residues. Germline CDR1 and CDR2: SGHVS and FQNEAQ. In nucleotides, the CDR3 is TGTGCCAGCAGCCGGGTGGTTCCCTACGAGCAGTACTTC. Protein sequence: CASSRVVPYEQYF.

Comments on this clone: Other nucleotide sequences in the sample specify the same CDR3. V usage is TRBV18 and J usage is TRBJ1-3, with 9 bases lining up with TRBD1. Trimming at V came to 6 bases and at J to 5 bases, leaving 8 bases not matched to a gene. Germline CDR1 reads KGHSH; CDR2 reads LQKENI. This CDR3 has 15 residues. DNA of the CDR3: TGTGCCAGCTCGCCAGGACAGGGGACCCGAAACACCATATATTTT. Its translation: CASSPGQGTRNTIYF.

This rearrangement joins TRBV27 to TRBJ2-6; D is unclear. Germline V gene lookup returns CDR1 MNHEY and CDR2 SMNVEV (reference sequence). The CDR3 has 17 amino acids. V lost 3 bases and J lost 0, with 12 bases in between. CDR3 residues: CASSFVAAASGANVLTF. DNA for the CDR3: TGTGCCAGCAGTTTTGTGGCGGCCGCCTCTGGGGCCAACGTCCTGACTTTC.

The V call is TRBV18, the J call TRBJ2-4, with 9 nucleotides matching TRBD1. The CDR3 has 18 amino acids. Germline trimming cut 2 bases from V and 8 bases from J; bases unmatched to any gene: 16. The germline V gene encodes CDR1 KGHSH and CDR2 LQKENI. The CDR3 DNA sequence: TGTGCCAGCTCACCAAGTGTGCCGGGACAGGGTTCGGGGGACATTCAGTACTTC. Protein: CASSPSVPGQGSGDIQYF.

DNA for the CDR3: TGTGCCAGCAGCTCGGGACAGGGTAAGGTCACTGAAGCTTTCTTT. It yields the protein CASSSGQGKVTEAFF. V gene TRBV6-6 combines with J gene TRBJ1-1; the match to TRBD1 covers 9 bases. CDR1 MNHNY and CDR2 SVGAGI come from the germline V gene (reference sequence). This CDR3 spans 15 amino acids. V shed 6 bases, J shed 4 bases, and the junction held 9 bases outside the gene matches.

The V and J genes are TRBV15 and TRBJ2-3; 13 bases match TRBD2. CDR1 and CDR2 from the germline V gene are LNHNV and YYDKDF (reference sequence). CDR3 size: 17 residues. J gave up 1 base and V 7 bases, and 8 bases lay outside the gene matches. DNA for the CDR3: TGTGCCACCACCCGGACTAGCGGGGGTCCCCGCACAGATACGCAGTATTTT. Amino acid sequence: CATTRTSGGPRTDTQYF.

V is TRBV6-6 and J is TRBJ1-5; D not resolved. Trimming left V 5 bases short and J 5 bases short, with 10 bases between. The CDR3 consists of 13 residues. Germline CDR1 and CDR2: MNHNY and SVGAGI (reference sequence). This CDR3 is CASSQSRDQPQHF. The CDR3 DNA sequence: TGTGCCAGCAGTCAAAGCCGAGATCAGCCCCAGCATTTT.

Regarding this clone: Other nucleotide sequences from this sample produce the same CDR3. The chain couples TRBV6-1 to TRBJ1-1; 8 bases are shared with TRBD1. The CDR3 has 14 amino acids. Germline assignment: CDR1 MNHNS and CDR2 SASEGT. V trimming: 6 bases; J trimming: 1 base; junction bases outside the gene matches: 4. In nucleotides, the CDR3 is TGTGCCAGCAGGGGAGGACAGGGGAACACTGAAGCTTTCTTT. Translation: CASRGGQGNTEAFF.

Note on this clone: The sample carries other DNA sequences with the same CDR3. The V call is TRBV29-1, the J call TRBJ1-1; perhaps TRBD1 as D (6 bases). This CDR3 comprises 13 residues. Germline CDR1 reads SQVTM; CDR2 reads ANQGSEA. V lost 5 bases to trimming and J lost 3 bases, with 13 bases between them. CDR3 amino acids: CSVKGEDYTEAFF. DNA of the CDR3: TGCAGCGTTAAGGGGGAAGACTACACTGAAGCTTTCTTT.